The rows below give T cell receptor beta chains drawn from one sample of a study of CD8+ T cells in alopecia areata. Sequenced by immunoSEQ multiplex PCR; TCRdb stores in-frame clones only, minus some. The table has some 82,000 clones, approximately 50% seen once. Specimen: NKG2D-high CD8+ T cells sorted from blood. Every receptor here comes from a human donor with alopecia areata. The CDR3 runs from the conserved cysteine through the conserved F or W. Fields, in order: clone size, J gene, D gene, V gene, CDR3 protein, CDR3 DNA. A D gene is named only where the DNA matches it firmly. Some rows mark clone size as missing; the rest say once, few, many or name a class of expanded clone.

NA	TRBJ2-7	NA	TRBV29-1	CSVVWPHSYEQYF	TGCAGCGTTGTCTGGCCTCATTCCTACGAGCAGTACTTC
few	TRBJ2-7	TRBD1	TRBV19	CASSTGQGIEQYF	TGTGCCAGTAGTACGGGACAGGGGATCGAGCAGTACTTC
NA	TRBJ2-7	NA	TRBV28	CASSSGTESSYEQYF	TGTGCCAGCAGTTCCGGGACCGAGAGCTCCTACGAGCAGTACTTC
few	TRBJ2-3	TRBD2	TRBV29-1	CSVERGDSTDTQYF	TGCAGCGTTGAACGGGGGGACTCCACAGATACGCAGTATTTT
NA	TRBJ2-7	TRBD1	TRBV19	CASKATGVPYEQYF	TGTGCCAGTAAGGCGACAGGGGTGCCCTACGAGCAGTACTTC
NA	TRBJ1-1	NA	TRBV19	CASSEGGMNTEAFF	TGTGCCAGTAGCGAAGGCGGAATGAACACTGAAGCTTTCTTT
few	TRBJ2-2	NA	TRBV6-5	CASGLVGELFF	TGTGCCAGCGGACTGGTCGGGGAGCTGTTTTTT
few	TRBJ2-1	NA	TRBV19	CASRSGYEQFF	TGTGCCAGTAGGAGCGGGTATGAGCAGTTCTTC
NA	TRBJ2-1	NA	TRBV27	CASRFVEEQFF	TGTGCCAGCAGGTTTGTAGAGGAGCAGTTCTTC
NA	TRBJ1-6	NA	TRBV2	CASQARHSPLHF	TGTGCCAGCCAGGCGAGACATTCACCCCTCCACTTT
NA	TRBJ1-1	NA	TRBV29-1	CSVETENTEAFF	TGCAGCGTTGAAACAGAAAACACTGAAGCTTTCTTT
NA	TRBJ2-7	TRBD1	TRBV30	CAWSTGQPYEQYF	TGTGCCTGGAGCACGGGACAGCCCTACGAGCAGTACTTC
NA	TRBJ1-6	NA	TRBV12-5	CASAWHLSSYNSPLHF	TGTGCTAGTGCTTGGCACCTGAGCTCCTATAATTCACCCCTCCACTTT
NA	TRBJ2-1	NA	TRBV7-8	CASSLALHEQFF	TGTGCCAGCAGCTTAGCGTTACATGAGCAGTTCTTC
few	TRBJ2-7	NA	TRBV7-3	CASSLDGGPYEQYF	TGTGCCAGCAGCCTGGACGGAGGACCCTACGAGCAGTACTTC
NA	TRBJ2-7	NA	TRBV5-1	CASSFTGRGSRYEQYF	TGCGCCAGCAGCTTTACAGGGCGGGGTTCCCGCTACGAGCAGTACTTC
NA	TRBJ2-1	NA	TRBV29-1	CSPIPVEGAYNEQFF	TGCAGCCCGATCCCCGTGGAGGGGGCTTACAATGAGCAGTTCTTC
NA	TRBJ2-1	NA	TRBV28	CASTGTETYNEQFF	TGTGCCAGCACCGGGACGGAGACCTACAATGAGCAGTTCTTC
NA	TRBJ2-4	NA	TRBV18	CASSPPEGLAKNIQYF	TGTGCCAGCTCACCCCCGGAGGGACTAGCCAAAAACATTCAGTACTTC
NA	TRBJ2-7	TRBD2	TRBV4-3	CASSQGEGRYEQYF	TGCGCCAGCAGCCAAGGGGAGGGGCGGTACGAGCAGTACTTC
NA	TRBJ2-2	NA	TRBV13	CASSPGYTGELFF	TGTGCCAGCAGCCCAGGCTACACCGGGGAGCTGTTTTTT
few	TRBJ1-2	NA	TRBV27	CASSEGGGYTF	TGTGCCAGCAGTGAGGGCGGGGGCTACACCTTC
NA	TRBJ1-1	NA	TRBV12-5	CASGWGQNTEAFF	TGTGCTAGTGGATGGGGCCAGAACACTGAAGCTTTCTTT
NA	TRBJ1-4	NA	TRBV28	CASSFRNEKLFF	TGTGCCAGCAGTTTTCGAAATGAAAAACTGTTTTTT
few	TRBJ2-3	NA	TRBV29-1	CSVDTEGTQYF	TGCAGCGTGGACACAGAGGGGACGCAGTATTTT
NA	TRBJ2-5	TRBD1	TRBV6-6	CASSSIDREPEETQYF	TGTGCCAGCAGTTCGATCGACAGGGAACCTGAAGAGACCCAGTACTTC
few	TRBJ1-1	NA	TRBV27	CASSPWNTEAFF	TGTGCCAGCAGCCCCTGGAACACTGAAGCTTTCTTT
NA	TRBJ1-2	NA	TRBV29-1	CSVEELRGWGGYGYTF	TGCAGCGTTGAAGAGCTGCGCGGATGGGGCGGCTATGGCTACACCTTC
NA	TRBJ2-1	NA	TRBV30	CAWSVTSGYNEQFF	TGTGCCTGGAGTGTAACCAGCGGGTACAATGAGCAGTTCTTC
NA	TRBJ2-7	NA	TRBV4-1	CASSFSEDFPYEQYF	TGCGCCAGCAGCTTCAGCGAGGACTTTCCCTACGAGCAGTACTTC
NA	TRBJ2-1	NA	TRBV28	CASSPSNEQFF	TGTGCCAGCAGTCCCAGTAATGAGCAGTTCTTC
many	TRBJ2-4	NA	TRBV13	CASSNGGTRDIQYF	TGTGCCAGCAGCAACGGAGGAACGAGGGACATTCAGTACTTC
NA	TRBJ2-1	NA	TRBV7-9	CASRDNPYNEQFF	TGTGCCAGTCGGGACAACCCTTACAATGAGCAGTTCTTC
NA	TRBJ2-7	TRBD1	TRBV7-9	CASSLEDRGSYEQYF	TGTGCCAGCAGCTTAGAGGACAGGGGTTCCTACGAGCAGTACTTC
NA	TRBJ2-7	TRBD1	TRBV27	CASSPGQGYEQYF	TGTGCCAGCAGTCCGGGACAGGGCTACGAGCAGTACTTC
once	TRBJ2-3	NA	TRBV5-6	CASSHRGVISPDTQYF	TGTGCCAGCAGTCATCGCGGGGTCATTTCTCCAGATACGCAGTATTTT
NA	TRBJ1-1	NA	TRBV6-5	CASALYSGRTSEAFF	TGTGCCAGCGCCCTATATAGTGGCAGGACTTCTGAAGCTTTCTTT
NA	TRBJ2-7	NA	TRBV13	CASSNRGFNEQYF	TGTGCCAGCAGTAATAGGGGGTTTAACGAGCAGTACTTC
once	TRBJ1-2	NA	TRBV29-1	CSVEDLVEAWGGYTF	TGCAGCGTTGAAGATCTAGTGGAGGCCTGGGGTGGCTACACCTTC
few	TRBJ2-7	NA	TRBV18	CASSSIMGEQYF	TGTGCCAGCTCGTCCATAATGGGTGAGCAGTACTTC
NA	TRBJ1-2	TRBD1	TRBV29-1	CSAEQGQYGYTF	TGCAGCGCCGAACAGGGACAGTATGGCTACACCTTC
NA	TRBJ1-5	NA	TRBV27	CASSLRGYQPQHF	TGTGCCAGCAGTTTAAGGGGCTATCAGCCCCAGCATTTT
once	TRBJ1-1	NA	TRBV5-4	CASSPEMGGTTEAFF	TGTGCCAGCAGCCCAGAGATGGGGGGGACCACTGAAGCTTTCTTT
NA	TRBJ2-3	NA	TRBV11-3	CASSTSATRGGTDTQYF	TGTGCCAGCAGCACCTCAGCGACTAGAGGCGGCACAGATACGCAGTATTTT
NA	TRBJ2-7	NA	TRBV14	CASSQAGTGIYEQYF	TGTGCCAGCAGCCAAGCCGGGACGGGAATCTACGAGCAGTACTTC
NA	TRBJ1-1	NA	TRBV9	CASSPEVHMNTEAFF	TGTGCCAGCAGCCCCGAGGTCCACATGAACACTGAAGCTTTCTTT
few	TRBJ2-5	TRBD1	TRBV7-9	CASSPGGRETQYF	TGTGCCAGCAGCCCAGGGGGTCGAGAGACCCAGTACTTC
NA	TRBJ2-4	NA	TRBV28	CASSLRGKNIQYF	TGTGCCAGCAGTTTAAGGGGTAAAAACATTCAGTACTTC
few	TRBJ2-7	TRBD1	TRBV29-1	CSVESEGDSSYEQYF	TGCAGCGTTGAAAGTGAGGGGGACAGCTCCTACGAGCAGTACTTC
NA	TRBJ2-1	TRBD2	TRBV9	CASSSAGVSEQFF	TGTGCCAGCAGCTCCGCGGGAGTTAGTGAGCAGTTCTTC
NA	TRBJ2-1	NA	TRBV9	CASSVTQAGTSYNEQFF	TGTGCCAGCAGCGTAACCCAAGCGGGTACTTCCTACAATGAGCAGTTCTTC
few	TRBJ2-1	TRBD2	TRBV29-1	CSVTSGLAEISYNEQFF	TGCAGCGTAACCTCGGGACTAGCGGAGATCTCCTACAATGAGCAGTTCTTC
few	TRBJ1-4	NA	TRBV7-9	CASSPPLTNEKLFF	TGTGCCAGCAGCCCCCCTCTCACTAATGAAAAACTGTTTTTT